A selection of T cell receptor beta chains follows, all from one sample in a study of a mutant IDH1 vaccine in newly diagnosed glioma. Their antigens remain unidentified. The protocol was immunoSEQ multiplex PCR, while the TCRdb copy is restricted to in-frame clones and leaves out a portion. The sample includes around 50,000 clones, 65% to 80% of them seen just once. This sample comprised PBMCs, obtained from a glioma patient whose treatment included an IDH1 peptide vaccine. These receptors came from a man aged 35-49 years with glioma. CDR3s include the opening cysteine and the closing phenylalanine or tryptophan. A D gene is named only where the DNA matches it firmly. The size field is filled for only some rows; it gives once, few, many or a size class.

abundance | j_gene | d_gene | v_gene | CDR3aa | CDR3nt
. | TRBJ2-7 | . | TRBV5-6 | CASSGDRSPSYEQYF | TGTGCCAGCAGCGGTGACAGGTCGCCCTCCTACGAGCAGTACTTC
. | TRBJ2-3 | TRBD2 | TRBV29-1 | CSVGVGTITDTQYF | TGCAGCGTCGGCGTGGGGACTATTACAGATACGCAGTATTTT
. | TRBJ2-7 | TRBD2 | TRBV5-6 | CASSLAGRGGSYEQYF | TGTGCCAGCAGCTTGGCCGGTCGGGGGGGCTCCTACGAGCAGTACTTC
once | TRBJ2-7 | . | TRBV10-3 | CAISTPGSYEQYF | TGTGCCATCAGTACCCCAGGCTCCTACGAGCAGTACTTC
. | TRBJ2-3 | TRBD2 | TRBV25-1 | CASTPRGRGTDTQYF | TGTGCCAGCACTCCCCGGGGGAGGGGCACAGATACGCAGTATTTT
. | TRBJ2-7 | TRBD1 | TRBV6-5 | CASSSRGPRSGDEQYF | TGTGCCAGCAGTTCCAGGGGGCCCCGTTCAGGCGACGAGCAGTACTTC
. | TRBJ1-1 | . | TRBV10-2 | CASSDLWQLNTEAFF | TGCGCCAGCAGTGATCTATGGCAGTTGAACACTGAAGCTTTCTTT
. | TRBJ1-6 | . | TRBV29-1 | CSVTEGIGSPLHF | TGCAGCGTTACAGAGGGAATCGGTTCACCCCTCCACTTT
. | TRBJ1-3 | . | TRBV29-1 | CSVALRAGPLSSGNTIYF | TGCAGCGTTGCCCTTCGAGCAGGGCCCCTGAGCTCTGGAAACACCATATATTTT
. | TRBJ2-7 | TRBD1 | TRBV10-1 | CASSENRGPYEQYF | TGCGCCAGCAGTGAAAACAGGGGCCCCTACGAGCAGTACTTC
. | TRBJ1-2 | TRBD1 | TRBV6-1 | CASTQTWTGAVLTF | TGTGCCAGCACCCAGACTTGGACAGGGGCCGTGTTGACCTTC
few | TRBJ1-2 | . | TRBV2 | CASTAEGTYYGYTF | TGTGCCAGCACCGCTGAGGGGACCTACTATGGCTACACCTTC
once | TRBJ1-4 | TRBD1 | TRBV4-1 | CASSQGSRQGATDEKLFF | TGCGCCAGCAGCCAAGGTTCCCGACAGGGGGCAACGGATGAAAAACTGTTTTTT
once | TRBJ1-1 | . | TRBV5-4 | CASSLVGAGRTEAFF | TGTGCCAGCAGCTTGGTGGGGGCAGGTCGCACTGAAGCTTTCTTT
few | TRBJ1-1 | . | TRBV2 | CASTELEMNTEAFF | TGTGCCAGCACTGAATTAGAAATGAACACTGAAGCTTTCTTT
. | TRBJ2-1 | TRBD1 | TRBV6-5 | CASSYTIGQGGNEQFF | TGTGCCAGCAGTTACACTATCGGACAGGGGGGCAATGAGCAGTTCTTC
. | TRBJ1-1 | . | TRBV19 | CASSIGGRGRVNTEAFF | TGTGCCAGTAGTATAGGGGGCCGAGGCAGGGTGAACACTGAAGCTTTCTTT
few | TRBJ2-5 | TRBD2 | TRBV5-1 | CASSSGLAGGQETQYF | TGCGCCAGCAGCTCGGGACTAGCGGGGGGTCAAGAGACCCAGTACTTC
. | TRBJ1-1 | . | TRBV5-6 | CASSFIGGGNTEAFF | TGTGCCAGCAGCTTCATAGGGGGGGGGAACACTGAAGCTTTCTTT
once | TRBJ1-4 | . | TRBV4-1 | CASRPLMGRISNEKLFF | TGCGCCAGCCGACCCCTTATGGGCAGGATAAGTAATGAAAAACTGTTTTTT
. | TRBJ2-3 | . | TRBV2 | CASSWGRGTDTQYF | TGTGCCAGCAGTTGGGGTCGGGGCACAGATACGCAGTATTTT
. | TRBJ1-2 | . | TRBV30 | CAWSVISRNVDYGYTF | TGTGCCTGGAGTGTAATCTCCCGGAACGTTGACTATGGCTACACCTTC
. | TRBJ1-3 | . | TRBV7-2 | CASSAGHGNTIYF | TGTGCCAGCAGCGCAGGGCATGGAAACACCATATATTTT
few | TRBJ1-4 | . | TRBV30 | CAWTKSALNEKLFF | TGTGCCTGGACCAAGTCAGCGCTGAATGAAAAACTGTTTTTT
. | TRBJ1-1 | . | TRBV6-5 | CASSYYGSVDAFF | TGTGCCAGCAGTTACTACGGTTCGGTGGACGCTTTCTTT
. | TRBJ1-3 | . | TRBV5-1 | CASSGDPGGNTIYF | TGCGCCAGCAGCGGGGACCCTGGGGGAAACACCATATATTTT
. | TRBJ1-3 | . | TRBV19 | CASSIGPLKGNTIYF | TGTGCCAGTAGTATCGGACCCTTGAAGGGTAACACCATATATTTT
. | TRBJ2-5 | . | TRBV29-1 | CSVGIVDTQETQYF | TGCAGCGTGGGGATTGTAGACACGCAAGAGACCCAGTACTTC
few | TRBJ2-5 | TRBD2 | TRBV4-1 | CASSLGTSGTQYF | TGCGCCAGCAGCCTAGGGACTAGCGGGACCCAGTACTTC
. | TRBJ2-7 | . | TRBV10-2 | CASLSAAPEPSYEQYF | TGCGCCAGCCTGAGTGCAGCGCCAGAACCCTCCTACGAGCAGTACTTC
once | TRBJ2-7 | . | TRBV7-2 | CASSLFRETYEQYF | TGTGCCAGCAGCTTATTCAGGGAAACCTACGAGCAGTACTTC
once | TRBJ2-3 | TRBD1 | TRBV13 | CASSLLQTGTGDVSTDTQYF | TGTGCCAGCAGCTTGCTCCAAACCGGGACAGGGGACGTAAGCACAGATACGCAGTATTTT
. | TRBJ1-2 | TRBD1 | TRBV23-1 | CASSRVRQGAYGYTF | TGCGCCAGCAGTCGAGTCAGACAGGGGGCCTACGGCTACACCTTC
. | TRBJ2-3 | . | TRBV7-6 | CASSPNGGLSTDTQYF | TGTGCCAGCAGCCCAAATGGGGGTCTGAGCACAGATACGCAGTATTTT
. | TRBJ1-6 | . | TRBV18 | CASSRGGGWNSPLHF | TGTGCCAGCTCACGTGGGGGGGGTTGGAATTCACCCCTCCACTTT
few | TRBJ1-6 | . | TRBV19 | CASGFSSYNSPLHF | TGTGCCAGTGGGTTCAGCTCCTATAATTCACCCCTCCACTTT
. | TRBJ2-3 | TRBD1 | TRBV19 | CASNVGQGLDTQYF | TGTGCCAGTAACGTAGGACAGGGATTAGATACGCAGTATTTT
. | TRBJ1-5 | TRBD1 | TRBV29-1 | CSVGDSSYSNQPQHF | TGCAGCGTTGGGGACAGCTCCTATAGCAATCAGCCCCAGCATTTT
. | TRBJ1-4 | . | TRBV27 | CASSPVWASNEKLFF | TGTGCCAGCAGTCCCGTCTGGGCGAGTAATGAAAAACTGTTTTTT
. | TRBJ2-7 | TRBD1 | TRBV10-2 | CASRSRGTGKAYEQYF | TGCGCCAGCAGATCCCGCGGGACAGGGAAAGCCTACGAGCAGTACTTC
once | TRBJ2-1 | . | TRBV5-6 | CASSLGERYNEQFF | TGTGCCAGCAGCTTGGGGGAGCGCTACAATGAGCAGTTCTTC
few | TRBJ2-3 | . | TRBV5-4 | CASSLSYTQYF | TGTGCCAGCAGCCTCTCTTATACGCAGTATTTT
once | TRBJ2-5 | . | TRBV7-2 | CASSLVGSRQETQYF | TGTGCCAGCAGCTTAGTTGGTAGCCGCCAAGAGACCCAGTACTTC